This T cell receptor (beta chain) was sequenced during a study of blood T cell repertoires in COVID-19. V was pared by 4 bases and J by 0 bases, with 5 bases of the junction left unmatched. The length of the CDR3 is 16 residues. Germline values: CDR1 SGHRS, CDR2 YFSETQ. Original handling: Reference gene primer amplification gave nucleated cell count estimates. Libraries were prepared by immunoSEQ multiplex PCR; TCRdb keeps only in-frame clonotypes and omits some of them. The V and J calls and clone size come from that table; D and trimming were worked out from the DNA. The sample holds tens of thousands of clones, around three quarters seen once.

The receptor was derived from a man between 70 and 80 years old with acute or convalescent COVID-19. What was sequenced was peripheral blood. The chain recombines TRBV5-1 with TRBJ2-1; 9 bases line up with TRBD2. CDR3 nucleotides: TGCGCCAGCAGCCGCGCGACTAGCGGCTCCTACAATGAGCAGTTCTTC. The encoded protein is CASSRATSGSYNEQFF.